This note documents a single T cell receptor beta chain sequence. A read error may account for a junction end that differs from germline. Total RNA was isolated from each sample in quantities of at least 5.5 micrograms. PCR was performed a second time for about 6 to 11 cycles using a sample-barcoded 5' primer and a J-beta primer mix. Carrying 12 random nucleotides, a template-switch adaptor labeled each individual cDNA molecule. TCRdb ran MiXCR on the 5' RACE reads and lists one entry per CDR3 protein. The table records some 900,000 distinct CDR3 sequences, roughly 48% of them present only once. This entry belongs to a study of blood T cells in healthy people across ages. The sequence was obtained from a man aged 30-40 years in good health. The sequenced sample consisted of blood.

The CDR3 bases are TGCGCCGGCAGCTTGTCGTTCGGGACCAATGAGCAGTTCTTC. Protein: CAGSLSFGTNEQFF. The V gene is TRBV5-1, the J gene TRBJ2-1; D assignment may be TRBD1 or TRBD2 (5 bases each). The CDR3 totals 14 residues. CDR1 and CDR2 (germline): SGHRS, YFSETQ.